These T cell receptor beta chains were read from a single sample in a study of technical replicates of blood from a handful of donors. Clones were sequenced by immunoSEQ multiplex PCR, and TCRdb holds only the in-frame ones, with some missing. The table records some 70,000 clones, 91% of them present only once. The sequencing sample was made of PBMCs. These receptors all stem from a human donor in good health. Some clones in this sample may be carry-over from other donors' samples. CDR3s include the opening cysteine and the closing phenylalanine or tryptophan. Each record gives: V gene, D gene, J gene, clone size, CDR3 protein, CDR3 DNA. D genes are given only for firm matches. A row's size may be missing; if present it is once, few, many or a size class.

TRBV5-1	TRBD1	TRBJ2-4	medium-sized	CASSSGQGGDIQYF	TGCGCCAGCAGCTCCGGACAGGGTGGGGACATTCAGTACTTC
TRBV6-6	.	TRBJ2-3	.	CASSYLTSTDTQYF	TGTGCCAGCAGTTACTTGACTAGCACAGATACGCAGTATTTT
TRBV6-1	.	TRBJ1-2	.	CASSQDGGVGYTF	TGTGCCAGCAGTCAAGACGGGGGGGTTGGCTACACCTTC
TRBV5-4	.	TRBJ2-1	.	CASSLVAVAPYNEQFF	TGTGCCAGCAGCTTGGTCGCAGTGGCCCCATACAATGAGCAGTTCTTC
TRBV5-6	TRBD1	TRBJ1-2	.	CASSLVGRGYGYTF	TGTGCCAGCAGCTTGGTTGGCAGGGGGTATGGCTACACCTTC
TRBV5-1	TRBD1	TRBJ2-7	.	CARTLDRVAQYF	TGCGCCAGAACCCTAGACAGGGTGGCGCAGTACTTC
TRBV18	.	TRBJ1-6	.	CASSPMAPEGTGAPLHF	TGTGCCAGCTCACCAATGGCGCCGGAGGGCACGGGGGCACCCCTCCACTTT
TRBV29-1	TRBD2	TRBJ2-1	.	CSANSGVLYNEQFF	TGCAGCGCTAATAGCGGGGTGCTTTACAATGAGCAGTTCTTC
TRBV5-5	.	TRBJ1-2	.	CASSVGGGLANYGYTF	TGTGCCAGCAGTGTGGGGGGGGGATTAGCTAACTATGGCTACACCTTC
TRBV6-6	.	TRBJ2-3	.	CASSYEGRRTDTQYF	TGTGCCAGCAGTTACGAAGGCAGGCGCACAGATACGCAGTATTTT
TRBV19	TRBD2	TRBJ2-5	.	CASSPGTSGAETQYF	TGTGCCAGTAGTCCAGGGACTAGCGGGGCAGAGACCCAGTACTTC
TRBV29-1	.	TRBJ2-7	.	CSGMGSYQGEQYF	TGCAGCGGGATGGGTTCCTACCAGGGGGAGCAGTACTTC
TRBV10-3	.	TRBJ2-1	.	CAISAPAKSYNEQFF	TGTGCCATCAGTGCTCCAGCGAAGTCCTACAATGAGCAGTTCTTC
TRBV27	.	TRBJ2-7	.	CASSLSNRPYEQYF	TGTGCCAGCAGTTTATCAAACAGACCCTACGAGCAGTACTTC
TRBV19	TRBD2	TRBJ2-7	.	CASQGTSAIRGFNEQYF	TGTGCCAGCCAGGGGACTAGCGCTATAAGGGGATTCAACGAGCAGTACTTC
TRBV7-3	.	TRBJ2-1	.	CASSPRPSAVRNEQFF	TGTGCCAGCAGCCCGCGGCCGAGCGCGGTTAGGAATGAGCAGTTCTTC
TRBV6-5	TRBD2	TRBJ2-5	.	CASSYSLAGSGETQYF	TGTGCCAGCAGTTACAGTCTAGCGGGGAGTGGAGAGACCCAGTACTTC
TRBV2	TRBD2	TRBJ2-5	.	CASSWLAGGDETQYF	TGTGCCAGCAGTTGGTTGGCGGGAGGGGATGAGACCCAGTACTTC
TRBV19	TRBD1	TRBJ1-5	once	CASSSGGIQPQHF	TGTGCCAGTTCGTCAGGGGGCATTCAGCCCCAGCATTTT
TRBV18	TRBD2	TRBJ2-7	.	CASSPPGSGGFSSYEQYF	TGTGCCAGCTCACCACCCGGCAGCGGGGGATTTAGCTCCTACGAGCAGTACTTC
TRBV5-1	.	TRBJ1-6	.	CASSLVLGQNSPLHF	TGCGCCAGCAGCTTGGTCTTGGGGCAGAATTCACCCCTCCACTTT
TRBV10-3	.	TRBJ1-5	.	CASSLTGSNQPQHF	TGTGCCAGCAGTCTGACAGGTTCTAATCAGCCCCAGCATTTT
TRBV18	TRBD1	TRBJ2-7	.	CASSPRIDRAAYEQYF	TGTGCCAGCTCACCACGGATCGACAGGGCCGCCTACGAGCAGTACTTC
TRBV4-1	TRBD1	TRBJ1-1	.	CASSQGTGKKFEAFF	TGCGCCAGCAGCCAAGGGACAGGGAAGAAATTTGAAGCTTTCTTT
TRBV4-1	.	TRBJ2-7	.	CASSQGGGAYEQYF	TGCGCCAGCAGCCAAGGAGGTGGGGCGTACGAGCAGTACTTC
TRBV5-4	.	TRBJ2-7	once	CASSLGQVGEQYF	TGTGCCAGCAGCTTGGGACAGGTGGGCGAGCAGTACTTC
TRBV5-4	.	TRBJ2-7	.	CASSPGDVGEQYF	TGTGCCAGCAGCCCGGGGGATGTGGGGGAGCAGTACTTC
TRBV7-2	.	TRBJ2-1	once	CASSPRTLQGEQFF	TGTGCCAGCAGCCCCCGGACCCTTCAGGGTGAGCAGTTCTTC
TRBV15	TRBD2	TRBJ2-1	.	CATSRAGLAMNEQFF	TGTGCCACCAGCAGAGCAGGACTAGCAATGAATGAGCAGTTCTTC
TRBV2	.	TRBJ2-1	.	CASKERNWNEQFF	TGTGCCAGCAAAGAGCGAAATTGGAATGAGCAGTTCTTC
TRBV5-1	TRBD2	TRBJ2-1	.	CASSTLAGGPYNEQFF	TGCGCCAGCAGCACCTTGGCGGGGGGGCCCTACAATGAGCAGTTCTTC
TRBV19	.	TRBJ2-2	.	CASTGTTNTGELFF	TGTGCCAGTACCGGGACAACTAACACCGGGGAGCTGTTTTTT
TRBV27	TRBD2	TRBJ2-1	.	CASSPWTSGYNEQFF	TGTGCCAGCAGTCCCTGGACTAGCGGATACAATGAGCAGTTCTTC
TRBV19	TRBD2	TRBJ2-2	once	CASSAVSGGHTGELFF	TGTGCCAGTAGTGCGGTAAGCGGGGGACACACCGGGGAGCTGTTTTTT
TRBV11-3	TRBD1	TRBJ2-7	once	CASSRTGNEQYF	TGTGCCAGCAGCCGGACAGGGAACGAGCAGTACTTC